The rows below give T cell receptor beta chains drawn from one sample of a study of cytomegalovirus exposure and HLA in healthy donors. The protocol was immunoSEQ multiplex PCR, while the TCRdb copy is restricted to in-frame clones and leaves out a portion. In the table there are over 90,000 clones, around 70% of which are singletons. Sequences were obtained from PBMCs. The source is a woman aged 45-60 years in good health and CMV-seropositive. The CDR3 runs from the conserved cysteine through the conserved F or W. The D gene is left open where the match is weak. Not all rows give a size; the values are once, few, many and, for expanded clones, a class.

clone_size,v_call,j_call,d_call,cdr3_aa,cdr3_nt
few,TRBV4-2,TRBJ1-1,.,CASSQAGGPMNTEAFF,TGTGCCAGCAGCCAAGCGGGTGGCCCAATGAACACTGAAGCTTTCTTT
.,TRBV5-6,TRBJ1-1,TRBD1,CASGQGARDTEAFF,TGTGCCAGCGGACAGGGGGCGAGGGACACTGAAGCTTTCTTT
.,TRBV5-1,TRBJ2-2,TRBD1,CASSFTGTVFTGELFF,TGCGCCAGCAGCTTTACCGGGACAGTGTTCACCGGGGAGCTGTTTTTT
.,TRBV5-4,TRBJ1-1,.,CASSLEAVNTEAFF,TGTGCCAGCAGCTTGGAGGCGGTGAACACTGAAGCTTTCTTT
few,TRBV10-1,TRBJ2-2,TRBD2,CASSGSGMNTGELFF,TGCGCCAGCAGTGGTAGCGGGATGAACACCGGGGAGCTGTTTTTT
.,TRBV5-1,TRBJ1-2,TRBD1,CASSLLPGQSTRYTF,TGCGCCAGCAGCCTATTGCCGGGACAGAGCACGAGGTACACCTTC
.,TRBV2,TRBJ1-3,.,CASSADSGNTIYF,TGTGCCAGCAGCGCAGACAGCGGAAACACCATATATTTT
.,TRBV29-1,TRBJ2-5,TRBD2,CSVETSGSPPKTQYF,TGCAGCGTTGAAACTAGCGGGAGCCCTCCGAAGACCCAGTACTTC
.,TRBV4-1,TRBJ2-4,TRBD1,CASSPGTGQAKNIQYF,TGCGCCAGCAGCCCGGGGACAGGGCAAGCCAAAAACATTCAGTACTTC
.,TRBV25-1,TRBJ2-7,TRBD2,CASSDAGTSPYEQYF,TGTGCCAGCAGTGACGCCGGGACTAGCCCCTACGAGCAGTACTTC
.,TRBV6-5,TRBJ1-4,TRBD1,CASSGTATNEKLFF,TGTGCCAGCAGTGGGACAGCAACTAATGAAAAACTGTTTTTT
.,TRBV5-1,TRBJ2-2,.,CASSLDVSNTGELFF,TGCGCCAGCAGCTTGGATGTATCGAACACCGGGGAGCTGTTTTTT
.,TRBV4-1,TRBJ2-1,.,CASSPTSPPNEQFF,TGCGCCAGCAGCCCTACGAGCCCCCCCAATGAGCAGTTCTTC
few,TRBV27,TRBJ2-7,TRBD2,CASWGGRAYEQYF,TGTGCCAGCTGGGGCGGGAGGGCCTACGAGCAGTACTTC
.,TRBV28,TRBJ2-7,.,CASSGPASYEQYF,TGTGCCAGCAGTGGGCCGGCCTCGTACGAGCAGTACTTC
.,TRBV5-6,TRBJ1-1,.,CASSLERLGPPTLSGFF,TGTGCCAGCAGCTTGGAGCGTCTAGGTCCTCCAACACTGAGCGGTTTCTTT
many,TRBV7-6,TRBJ2-7,TRBD1,CASSTLQGAEEQYF,TGTGCCAGCAGCACATTACAGGGGGCGGAGGAGCAGTACTTC
.,TRBV15,TRBJ1-6,.,CATSRGRGIGSPLHF,TGTGCCACCAGCAGAGGACGAGGGATAGGTTCACCCCTCCACTTT
.,TRBV30,TRBJ1-1,.,CAWSTGMNTEAFF,TGTGCCTGGAGTACAGGGATGAACACTGAAGCTTTCTTT
.,TRBV10-2,TRBJ2-1,.,CASSVGDPYNEQFF,TGCGCCAGCAGTGTGGGCGACCCCTACAATGAGCAGTTCTTC
few,TRBV7-7,TRBJ2-1,TRBD2,CASSSLAGGPSEQFF,TGTGCCAGCAGCTCTCTAGCGGGAGGGCCCAGTGAGCAGTTCTTC
.,TRBV27,TRBJ2-7,TRBD2,CASSGREFSNEQYF,TGTGCCAGCAGTGGGAGGGAATTTTCGAACGAGCAGTACTTC
.,TRBV4-2,TRBJ2-3,.,CASSQVGGLPTDTQYF,TGTGCCAGCAGCCAAGTGGGAGGCCTACCCACAGATACGCAGTATTTT
.,TRBV28,TRBJ2-7,TRBD1,CASSGTGGSRPYEQYF,TGTGCCAGCAGTGGGACAGGGGGTTCTCGTCCCTACGAGCAGTACTTC
.,TRBV5-6,TRBJ1-1,TRBD1,CASSQTGGPEAFF,TGTGCCAGCAGCCAAACAGGGGGACCTGAAGCTTTCTTT
.,TRBV7-2,TRBJ1-1,TRBD1,CASSLVGTGGMEAFF,TGTGCCAGCAGCTTAGTTGGGACAGGGGGCATGGAAGCTTTCTTT
.,TRBV29-1,TRBJ1-3,TRBD1,CSVSTGGSGNTIYF,TGCAGCGTGTCAACAGGGGGCTCTGGAAACACCATATATTTT